The 10 T cell receptor beta chains below all came from one sample that was sequenced in a study of preoperative IRX-2 immunotherapy in early breast cancer (dated by TCRdb to between 2019 and 2020). Library construction relied on the immunoSEQ multiplex PCR assay. The table comes from immuneACCESS by way of TCRdb, which keeps in-frame sequences with V and J called. Part of the clones is missing from these tables; in studies checked, under half for an unresolved V gene and the rest for unknown reasons. The sample records some 22,000 clones, roughly nine tenths of which are singletons. Roughly 9% of the sample is in the top ten clones. The treatment or condition label for this specimen denotes: preoperative locoregional IRX-2 cytokine immunotherapy. The source material was tumor tissue, sampled after IRX-2 immunotherapy. The receptors were gathered from a human donor with breast cancer.

The CDR3 DNA reads TGCGCCAGCAGCCAAATGACGGACGGCTACAATGAGCAGTTCTTC. It codes for CASSQMTDGYNEQFF. The chain employs TRBV4-1 and TRBJ2-1; D uncertain. V was cut by 2 bases and J by 3 bases, with 11 bases left in between. CDR3 length: 15 amino acids. Germline V gene lookup returns CDR1 MGHRA and CDR2 YSYEKL.

The CDR3 DNA sequence: TGTGCCTGGAGGGGAGGAGAGACTCTCCTTCTCCGCACAGATACGCAGTATTTT. This translates into CAWRGGETLLLRTDTQYF. The rearrangement uses TRBV30 and TRBJ2-3, with D possibly matching TRBD2 (6 bases). The CDR3 runs 18 residues. Germline V lookup: CDR1 GTSNPN, CDR2 SVGIG (reference sequence). V was cut by 3 bases and J by 1 base, with 23 bases left in between.

DNA for the CDR3: TGCGCCAGCAGCCAAGCAGCGGCGCGTTCCTACGAGCAGTACTTC. Translation: CASSQAAARSYEQYF. This chain links TRBV4-1 with TRBJ2-7; tentatively, D is TRBD2 (5 bases). V lost 1 base and J 1 base, leaving 11 bases between the germline ends. Germline V gives CDR1 MGHRA, CDR2 YSYEKL. The CDR3 is made up of 15 amino acids.

V gene TRBV6-5 combines with J gene TRBJ2-7; D uncertain. V gave up 5 bases and J gave up 6 bases, with 11 bases separating them. CDR1 is MNHEY, CDR2 SVGAGI, per germline. This CDR3 is built from 12 residues. CDR3 loop: CASSGPWAEQYF. In nucleotides, the CDR3 is TGTGCCAGCAGTGGCCCCTGGGCCGAGCAGTACTTC.

The chain has TRBV28 and TRBJ1-6; no firm D call. The CDR3 has 14 residues. The ends were cut back, 6 bases at V and 10 bases at J, with 16 bases in the middle. The germline V gene encodes CDR1 MDHEN and CDR2 SYDVKM. The CDR3 nucleotides read TGTGCCAGCAGAGCCCCAATTCCCGGCTCACCCCTCCACTTT. Translation gives CASRAPIPGSPLHF.

The gene calls are TRBV30 and TRBJ2-7; D is unclear. This CDR3 is 12 amino acids long. V gave up 3 bases and J gave up 3 bases, with 9 bases separating them. Germline CDR1 reads GTSNPN; CDR2 reads SVGIG (reference sequence). CDR3 loop: CAWRGRDYEQYF. The CDR3 DNA sequence: TGTGCCTGGAGGGGCAGAGACTACGAGCAGTACTTC.

The gene calls are TRBV19 and TRBJ1-5, with 9 bases fitting TRBD1. The V segment lost 5 bases and the J segment 6 bases; nucleotides outside the gene matches: 11. Germline values: CDR1 LNHDA, CDR2 SQIVND (reference sequence). This CDR3 has 16 residues. The CDR3 DNA sequence: TGTGCCAGTAGTCCCCTGGACAGGGGAAGGAGTCAGCCCCAGCATTTT. Translating it yields CASSPLDRGRSQPQHF. Complete variable domain (other parts from reference TRBV19 and TRBJ1-5): DGGITQSPKYLFRKEGQNVTLSCEQNLNHDAMYWYRQDPGQGLRLIYYSQIVNDFQKGDIAEGYSVSREKKESFPLTVTSAQKNPTAFYLCASSPLDRGRSQPQHFGDGTRLSIL.

This chain connects TRBV7-9 to TRBJ2-1; D may be TRBD1 (5 bases). The CDR3 spans 16 residues. Germline values: CDR1 SEHNR, CDR2 FQNEAQ (reference sequence). V lost 2 bases and J lost 0, with 11 bases in between. The DNA of the CDR3 is TGTGCCAGCAGCTTAACGCGGACAACCTCCTACAATGAGCAGTTCTTC. Its translation is CASSLTRTTSYNEQFF. Full variable domain (remainder filled in from reference TRBV7-9 and TRBJ2-1): DTGVSQNPRHKITKRGQNVTFRCDPISEHNRLYWYRQTLGQGPEFLTYFQNEAQLEKSRLLSDRFSAERPKGSFSTLEIQRTEQGDSAMYLCASSLTRTTSYNEQFFGPGTRLTVL.

V gene TRBV5-1 combines with J gene TRBJ2-3, with D possibly matching TRBD2 (5 bases). The CDR3 contains 16 residues. V was cut by 3 bases and J by 1 base, with 15 bases left in between. The germline CDR1 and CDR2 sequences are SGHRS and YFSETQ. The CDR3 nucleotides are TGCGCCAGCAGCTCTGGACTGGTTTCGGGCACAGATACGCAGTATTTT. This codes for CASSSGLVSGTDTQYF.

The V gene is TRBV12-5, the J gene TRBJ1-1; D ambiguous. This CDR3 has 15 amino acids. Germline V gene sequence: CDR1 LGHNT, CDR2 FRNRAP. The V gene lost 7 bases and the J gene lost 1 base, with 16 bases spanning the gap. CDR3 coding DNA: TGTGCTAGTGCCATTCCCGGGGTAAGGAACACTGAAGCTTTCTTT. Translated: CASAIPGVRNTEAFF.